This TCR beta chain is from a study of a mutant IDH1 vaccine in newly diagnosed glioma. Overall study context: Vaccine dosing followed radiotherapy by 4-6 weeks, or accompanied temozolomide cycles. The sex distribution of treated patients was about 60% male and about 38% female, with a mean age of 40.4 years. Study results and caveats: Changes to the top peripheral T cell clonotypes appeared unrelated to pseudoprogression.

Produced via immunoSEQ multiplex PCR; TCRdb's table is partial and in-frame only. This table holds some 60,000 clones, approximately 80% found once. Time point noted: week 11, during vaccination. Doses of 300 ug of mutant IDH1 20-mer peptide were given with topical imiquimod. This clone was seen only once. Its matching antigen is unknown. The germline V gene encodes CDR1 MNHNS and CDR2 SASEGT. CDR3 length: 15 residues. V was clipped by 2 bases and J by 10 bases; unmatched bases: 9. Sequencing was performed on PBMCs, taken from a glioma patient whose treatment included an IDH1 peptide vaccine. The rearrangement links TRBV6-1 to TRBJ2-1; TRBD2 matches at 9 bases. The source of this sequence is a man aged 25-45 years with glioma. The CDR3 here is CASSEQVAGVAEQFF. CDR3 bases: TGTGCCAGCAGTGAACAAGTAGCGGGAGTAGCAGAGCAGTTCTTC.